This entry lists 16 T cell receptor beta chains sequenced from one sample in a study of cytomegalovirus exposure and HLA in healthy donors. PCR primers comprised 60 Vbeta and 13 Jbeta primers. The data were produced by immunoSEQ multiplex PCR, yet TCRdb's version contains in-frame clones alone and is incomplete. This table has around 160,000 clones, around 78% appearing once. Sequencing was performed on PBMCs. These receptors all come from a man aged 40-55 years in good health and CMV-seropositive.

In its sample, this clone was seen a few times. The chain uses TRBV2 and TRBJ1-5; D ambiguous. V was trimmed by 2 bases and J by 5 bases, leaving 13 bases between them. CDR1 and CDR2 (germline): SNHLY, FYNNEI. This CDR3 contains 15 residues. Here the CDR3 reads CASSEREPFDQPQHF. CDR3 nucleotide sequence: TGTGCCAGCAGTGAAAGGGAGCCGTTCGATCAGCCCCAGCATTTT.

The V call is TRBV5-1, the J call TRBJ2-5; the D gene is possibly TRBD1 (5 bases). The J call may be mistaken, given a closer DNA end match to TRBJ2-7. Per the germline V gene, CDR1 is SGHRS and CDR2 is YFSETQ. This CDR3 is 14 amino acids long. This CDR3 is CASSLGQPAYEQYF. The CDR3 nucleotides read TGCGCCAGCAGCTTGGGACAGCCCGCCTACGAGCAGTACTTC.

Points on this clone: An end of the junction differs from the germline gene, which may be a read error. This rearrangement joins TRBV25-1 to TRBJ1-2; 8 bases are a match to TRBD1. CDR1 and CDR2 from the germline V gene are MGHDK and SYGVNS. The CDR3 extends over 14 amino acids. CDR3 sequence reads: CANSESGGGYGYTF. The CDR3 DNA reads TGTGCCAACAGTGAATCAGGGGGCGGCTATGGCTACACCTTC.

V is TRBV28 and J is TRBJ2-1; 11 positions match TRBD1. V dropped 5 bases and J dropped 8; count of bases not matched to a gene: 11. CDR3 length: 16 amino acids. In germline, CDR1 is MDHEN, CDR2 SYDVKM. In nucleotides, the CDR3 is TGTGCCAGCAGTCCCCCCCTGGGGACAGGGGGGGATGAGCAGTTCTTC. Protein: CASSPPLGTGGDEQFF.

The chain couples TRBV7-9 to TRBJ2-1, with TRBD1 matching over 8 bases. This CDR3 comprises 16 residues. Trimming removed 0 bases from V and 0 bases from J; junction bases left unmatched: 1. Germline CDR1 is SEHNR and CDR2 is FQNEAQ (reference sequence). For the CDR3, the DNA is TGTGCCAGCAGCTTAGCCACAGGGGGCTCCTACAATGAGCAGTTCTTC. This translates into CASSLATGGSYNEQFF.

The rearrangement links TRBV5-4 to TRBJ1-1, with D perhaps TRBD1 (5 bases). Germline V gives CDR1 SGHNT, CDR2 YYREEE (reference sequence). V was cut by 4 bases and J by 1 base, with 11 bases left in between. The CDR3 is 14 residues long. The CDR3 bases are TGTGCCAGCAGCCCAATTACAGGGAACACTGAAGCTTTCTTT. As protein: CASSPITGNTEAFF. The variable domain in full, completed from reference TRBV5-4 and TRBJ1-1, reads ETGVTQSPTHLIKTRGQQVTLRCSSQSGHNTVSWYQQALGQGPQFIFQYYREEENGRGNFPPRFSGLQFPNYSSELNVNALELDDSALYLCASSPITGNTEAFFGQGTRLTVV.

This sequence joins TRBV6-5 and TRBJ2-5, with 10 bases matching TRBD1. V shed 2 bases, J shed 5 bases, and the junction held 5 bases outside the gene matches. The CDR3 length is 15 residues. Germline values: CDR1 MNHEY, CDR2 SVGAGI. In nucleotides, the CDR3 is TGTGCCAGCAGTTACGGGGGGACAGGGGTTGAGACCCAGTACTTC. This codes for CASSYGGTGVETQYF.

This clone has a single count. This chain connects TRBV18 to TRBJ2-4; D is unclear. The CDR3 loop spans 15 amino acids. CDR1 is KGHSH, CDR2 LQKENI, per germline. Trimming removed 2 bases from V and 9 bases from J, with 17 bases in between. CDR3 region: CASSPSVGSLSIQYF. The DNA of the CDR3 is TGTGCCAGCTCACCATCTGTGGGCAGCTTAAGCATTCAGTACTTC.

This rearrangement joins TRBV10-3 to TRBJ2-2, with D possibly TRBD2 on 6 matching bases. Per germline, CDR1 ENHRY and CDR2 SYGVKD. V was cut by 8 bases and J by 3 bases, with 16 bases left in between. The CDR3 spans 15 residues. DNA for the CDR3: TGTGCCATCCGGGAGAGTGGCTTATACACCGGGGAGCTGTTTTTT. Its protein product is CAIRESGLYTGELFF.

The V and J genes are TRBV6-1 and TRBJ2-1; TRBD1 matches at 10 bases. Losses at the gene ends were 6 bases for V and 6 bases for J; bases not matched to a gene: 2. The CDR3 extends over 13 amino acids. Germline V gene sequence: CDR1 MNHNS, CDR2 SASEGT. CDR3 DNA: TGTGCCAGCAGAAGGACAGGGGGCAATGAGCAGTTCTTC. It specifies CASRRTGGNEQFF.

This clone was seen just once. Mismatch with germline at one junction end may stem from a read error. The V and J genes are TRBV7-9 and TRBJ1-1; no firm D call. Germline loops: CDR1 SEHNR, CDR2 FQNEAQ (reference sequence). The CDR3 consists of 15 residues. DNA for the CDR3: TGTTCCAGCAGCTTACTAATCGGGTTGAACACTGAAGCTTTCTTT. It yields the protein CSSSLLIGLNTEAFF.

The chain is built from TRBV9 and TRBJ1-2; D uncertain. Trimming removed 3 bases from V and 5 bases from J, with 11 bases in between. This CDR3 has 13 amino acids. The germline CDR1 and CDR2 sequences are SGDLS and YYNGEE. CDR3: CASSARTEYGYTF. The CDR3 DNA reads TGTGCCAGCAGCGCAAGGACTGAGTATGGCTACACCTTC.

The chain couples TRBV30 to TRBJ1-3, with D hard to call. Germline CDR1 reads GTSNPN; CDR2 reads SVGIG (reference sequence). The germline V and J ends were trimmed by 2 bases and 0 bases, with 8 bases remaining between them. CDR3 length: 14 amino acids. The chain's CDR3 is CAWSSGNSGNTIYF. The CDR3 DNA sequence: TGTGCCTGGAGTAGCGGAAACTCTGGAAACACCATATATTTT.

This clone was detected a few times. CDR3 in amino acids: CASSTGQGKTQYF. The CDR3 nucleotides read TGTGCCAGCAGTACGGGGCAGGGGAAGACCCAGTACTTC. V usage is TRBV27 and J usage is TRBJ2-5; D may be TRBD1 (6 bases). Per germline, CDR1 MNHEY and CDR2 SMNVEV (reference sequence). With 5 bases removed from V and 6 bases from J, the gap between germline ends came to 13 bases. This CDR3 spans 13 amino acids.

J is TRBJ1-4 and V is TRBV6-6, with D possibly being TRBD1 (5 bases). The CDR3 extends over 15 amino acids. Germline values: CDR1 MNHNY, CDR2 SVGAGI (reference sequence). V was trimmed by 0 bases and J by 8 bases, leaving 13 bases between them. The CDR3 nucleotides read TGTGCCAGCAGTTACTCGGGGCCCGTTCCCGAAAAACTGTTTTTT. Its translation: CASSYSGPVPEKLFF.

The J gene is TRBJ2-3, the V gene TRBV29-1, with 10 bases that match TRBD2. With 4 bases clipped from V and 7 bases from J, the junction kept 5 bases outside the gene matches. CDR3 length: 13 amino acids. The germline gives CDR1 SQVTM, CDR2 ANQGSEA. In DNA, the CDR3 is TGCAGCGTTGCAGCGGGAGGGCCGAATACGCAGTATTTT. This sequence encodes CSVAAGGPNTQYF.